This T cell receptor (delta chain) was obtained from a study of human gamma delta and Vdelta1 T cells (dated by TCRdb to the late 2010s). A note on the overall study: The study examined Delta One T cells, which are Vd1+ gamma-delta T cells, as cytotoxic effectors against acute myeloid leukemia.

Notes on this clone: Its antigen specificity is not known. One base away there is no much larger clone; base qualities are not given.

The germline V gene gives CDR1 as TSWWSYY and CDR2 as QGS. The CDR3 sequence holds 23 residues, the cysteine and phenylalanine included. Here the CDR3 DNA is all that survives: 69 bases in frame from base 1. V trim: 1 base; J trim: 0 bases; unmatched bases: 20. Libraries were constructed by PCR. Data came from an Illumina MiSeq. Via CATT, TCRdb reprocessed the public reads, and rows with identical DNA were then joined. The table for this sample lists approximately 670 delta-chain clones; 9.5% to 13% of them were counted only once. The ten largest clones take up roughly 84% of the sample. This sequence was found in a human donor in good health. Sequencing input: differentiated CD27- Vdelta1 gamma-delta T cells from blood. The chain employs TRDV1 and TRDJ1; 13 of the junction bases match TRDD3. The sequenced DNA is TGTGCTCTTGGGGAACCCTTCCTACCCCCGTACTGGGGGATACGCGGGTACACCGATAAACTCATCTTT. This encodes CALGEPFLPPYWGIRGYTDKLIF.